A selection of T cell receptor beta chains follows, all from one sample in a study of T cell changes during pregnancy in multiple sclerosis. Sequenced by immunoSEQ multiplex PCR; TCRdb stores in-frame clones only, minus some. Of tens of thousands of clones in the sample, around 90% were seen once. Source: CD4+ T cells from peripheral blood mononuclear cells, taken in the third trimester of pregnancy. The receptors stem from a female donor with multiple sclerosis, enrolled in a pregnancy study. Each CDR3 is given with its conserved first and last residue. D genes are given only for firm matches. Size tells how often a clone was seen (once, few, many) or the class of an expanded clone, and some rows leave it out.

V gene	J gene	clone size	D gene	CDR3 DNA	CDR3 protein
TRBV19	TRBJ1-4	NA	NA	TGTGCCAGTACCCGAACAGGGCGGGAGTACGGAAAACTGTTTTTT	CASTRTGREYGKLFF
TRBV6-1	TRBJ1-1	NA	NA	TGTGCCAGCAGTGAAAAGACTACAGCTAAGAACACTGAAGCTTTCTTT	CASSEKTTAKNTEAFF
TRBV2	TRBJ2-7	NA	TRBD1	TGTGCCAGCAGTGGGGACAGGGACCACGAGCAGTACTTC	CASSGDRDHEQYF
TRBV5-6	TRBJ2-2	NA	NA	TGTGCCAGCAGCCTATACCAAGGGGGCACCGGGGAGCTGTTTTTT	CASSLYQGGTGELFF
TRBV7-6	TRBJ2-2	NA	TRBD2	TGTGCCAGCACGGGGCGGGGGGGCTATCCCACCGGGGAGCTGTTTTTT	CASTGRGGYPTGELFF
TRBV6-5	TRBJ1-2	NA	TRBD1	TGTGCCAGCAGTTCCCGAACACAGGGGGGCCGGGGCTACACCTTC	CASSSRTQGGRGYTF
TRBV6-5	TRBJ1-2	NA	NA	TGTGCCAGCAGTTACATTCGGGGGGAACGGTTATATGGCTACACCTTC	CASSYIRGERLYGYTF
TRBV6-6	TRBJ1-3	NA	NA	TGTGCCAGCAGTGGACAACGCTCTGGAAACACCATATATTTT	CASSGQRSGNTIYF
TRBV7-9	TRBJ1-1	NA	NA	TGTGCCAGCAGCTTAATCTCGGGGGGCTCTGAAGCTTTCTTT	CASSLISGGSEAFF
TRBV2	TRBJ1-2	NA	NA	TGTGCCAGCAGTGCAGGGAACAACTATGGCTACACCTTC	CASSAGNNYGYTF
TRBV7-9	TRBJ1-2	NA	NA	TGTGCCAGCAGCTTACTAGAGACCAACTATGGCTACACCTTC	CASSLLETNYGYTF
TRBV15	TRBJ2-4	NA	NA	TGTGCCACCAGCGGAATAACGGACTCAAGGTCACACGAGGCCAAAAACATTCAGTACTTC	CATSGITDSRSHEAKNIQYF
TRBV6-6	TRBJ1-4	NA	TRBD1	TGTGCCAGCAGTCGAACCCGGGACAGAAGAGATGAAAAACTGTTTTTT	CASSRTRDRRDEKLFF
TRBV27	TRBJ1-2	NA	TRBD1	TGTGCCAGCAGTTTCTACCGGGGGACAGGGGCTAACTATGGCTACACCTTC	CASSFYRGTGANYGYTF
TRBV6-1	TRBJ1-1	NA	NA	TGTGCCAGCAGTGAAAACAGGGTTACTGAAGCTTTCTTT	CASSENRVTEAFF
TRBV2	TRBJ2-7	NA	NA	TGTGCCAGCAGTACTGGGGGTTCAGGGGTCTACGAGCAGTACTTC	CASSTGGSGVYEQYF
TRBV5-4	TRBJ2-3	NA	TRBD1	TGTGCCAGCAGCTTGGGTGGCGGACAGGGCAGGGCAGATACGCAGTATTTT	CASSLGGGQGRADTQYF
TRBV21-1	TRBJ1-5	NA	NA	TGTGCCAGCAGCAAAGTGGAGTGGGGACAGGGATATAGCAATCAGCCCCAGCATTTT	CASSKVEWGQGYSNQPQHF
TRBV2	TRBJ2-1	NA	TRBD2	TGTGCCAGCAGTGAAACGGGGCGGGGGGCCACCGGTCGCAATGAGCAGTTCTTC	CASSETGRGATGRNEQFF
TRBV27	TRBJ2-7	NA	NA	TGTGCCAGCAGGGCGACTATTAGCTCCTACGAGCAGTACTTC	CASRATISSYEQYF
TRBV5-4	TRBJ1-2	NA	TRBD1	TGTGCCAGCAGCGATACGGGACAGGGCCCTCTTAACTATGGCTACACCTTC	CASSDTGQGPLNYGYTF
TRBV5-1	TRBJ2-2	once	NA	TGCGCCAGCAGCTTGGCCCCAAGGGGCACCGGGGAGCTGTTTTTT	CASSLAPRGTGELFF
TRBV18	TRBJ2-5	NA	TRBD2	TGTGCCAGCTCCTCGACTAGCGGGGGAGGAGAGACCCAGTACTTC	CASSSTSGGGETQYF
TRBV4-2	TRBJ2-6	once	NA	TGTGCCAGCAGCCCTCCGGGGGTCTCTGGGGCCAACGTCCTGACTTTC	CASSPPGVSGANVLTF
TRBV7-2	TRBJ2-3	NA	TRBD2	TGTGCCAGCAGCCCGTACATAGGGACTAGCGGAGATACGCAGTATTTT	CASSPYIGTSGDTQYF
TRBV4-2	TRBJ2-5	once	NA	TGTGCCAGCAGCCAAGGCAACGGGGAGGAGACCCAGTACTTC	CASSQGNGEETQYF
TRBV30	TRBJ2-7	once	NA	TGTGCCTGGAGTGTGTGGGATTCAGGGGACGAGCAGTACTTC	CAWSVWDSGDEQYF
TRBV6-5	TRBJ1-1	NA	TRBD1	TGTGCCAGCAGTCCCCCGGGACAGGGTTTCCCTGAAGCTTTCTTT	CASSPPGQGFPEAFF
TRBV7-2	TRBJ1-2	NA	NA	TGTGCCAGCAGCTTAGGGGGCCGTGGCTACACCTTC	CASSLGGRGYTF